This T cell receptor (beta chain) originates from a study of T cell responses to AZD1222 COVID-19 vaccine. Study-level points and caveats: Most donors were white British and more were female, and clonal diversity was possibly underestimated. Samples come after the peak T cell response, not at day 14. Recipients of two AZD1222 doses showed rising Spike-specific TCR breadth and depth.

Germline V gene lookup returns CDR1 LGHNA and CDR2 YSLEER. V lost 0 bases, J lost 4 bases, and 10 bases lay in between. This CDR3 has 14 amino acids. TCRdb's table, derived via immunoSEQ multiplex PCR, lists solely in-frame clones and lacks some. The sample records 150,000 to 200,000 clones, about nine tenths being singletons. On this clone: Its target is unknown.

The V and J genes are TRBV4-3 and TRBJ2-7; D perhaps matches TRBD2 (6 bases). This clonotype was sampled from an adult in good health. Sequenced here: peripheral blood, sampled on day 0 of AZD1222 vaccination. The CDR3 here is CASSQDGGVYEQYF. CDR3 DNA sequence: TGCGCCAGCAGCCAAGATGGCGGGGTGTACGAGCAGTACTTC.